The clone carrying this T cell receptor beta chain was detected only a few times. What it recognizes is unknown. V dropped 4 bases and J dropped 0 bases, with 7 bases sitting between them. Germline CDR1 reads SGHDT; CDR2 reads YYEEEE. This CDR3 has 13 residues. These data come from a study of beta chain features in type 1 diabetes. Across the study: Cell yields, gender and age were comparable in patients and healthy donors.

Expressed TCRB transcripts got sequenced, as all isolated RNA was reverse transcribed. Sequencing was performed with immunoSEQ multiplex PCR; in TCRdb, only in-frame clones are kept and a portion is missing. The sample lists around 200,000 clones, 10% to 15% occurring once. Study-level findings and limits: PCR may have favored shorter templates equally in patients and controls. When cDNA is sequenced, cells with high TCR expression could be over-represented. At VDJ recombination sites, type 1 diabetes patients had fewer insertions and more deleted nucleotides.

Material for sequencing was central memory CD4+ T cells from blood. The TCR originated in a young woman in good health. The genes are TRBV5-6 and TRBJ1-1, with unresolved D. CDR3 DNA sequence: TGTGCCAGCAGCCCGTCTTTGAACACTGAAGCTTTCTTT. Protein product: CASSPSLNTEAFF.